Each of the 30 T cell receptor beta chains below was sequenced from the same sample in a study of T cell clonality in common variable immunodeficiency (dated by TCRdb to about 2015). Library method: the immunoSEQ multiplex PCR assay. In its TCRdb copy, this immuneACCESS table keeps in-frame sequences only and misses some clones. Where compared with another copy, unresolved V genes explain less than half of these, and the others have no known cause. This sample has about 52,000 clones, none of them a singleton. The ten biggest clones cover roughly 2% of the sample. Sequencing was done on a sample of peripheral blood mononuclear cells. The receptors were gathered from a person between 18 and 70 years old in good health.

With respect to this clone: The read finishes 3 residues shy of the CDR3 end, and the germline J gene is used to complete it. The J gene is TRBJ2-1, the V gene TRBV7-6; 9 bases are a match to TRBD2. The CDR3 extends over 14 amino acids. Germline V gives CDR1 SGHVS, CDR2 FNYEAQ. Losses at the gene ends were 2 bases for V and 4 bases for J; bases not matched to a gene: 0. The CDR3: CASSLLAGYNEQFF. Incomplete CDR3 DNA: TGTGCCAGCAGCTTACTAGCGGGGTACAATGAG.

This clone was counted ten times or more. The read comes to an end 3 residues before the CDR3 does, leaving the germline J gene to fill in the end. The chain employs TRBV30 and TRBJ2-4, with 7 bases matching TRBD2. The length of the CDR3 is 15 residues. Unmatched junction bases numbered 7, after V lost 5 bases and J lost 0 bases. Germline values: CDR1 GTSNPN, CDR2 SVGIG (reference sequence). CDR3 bases read: TGTGCCTGGGACAGACTAGCCTTAGCCAAAAACATT. This sequence encodes CAWDRLALAKNI. The full-length CDR3 reads as CAWDRLALAKNIQYF.

This clone was seen repeatedly, ten times or more. The read comes to an end 3 residues before the CDR3 does, leaving the germline J gene to fill in the end. The chain links TRBV30 to TRBJ2-7; possible D gene TRBD2, 5 bases. Trimming stripped 5 bases from V and 4 bases from J, with 9 bases between. This CDR3 has 11 amino acids. Germline V gives CDR1 GTSNPN, CDR2 SVGIG (reference sequence). The covered CDR3 bases are TGTGCCTGGGGAGCGGAATACGAG. Translated: CAWGAEYE. The CDR3 as a whole reads CAWGAEYEQYF.

This clone was observed many times. The read ends 3 residues early relative to the CDR3; the germline J gene fills the gap. V gene TRBV20-1 combines with J gene TRBJ1-4, with no clear D. The CDR3 sequence is 13 residues long. Trimming pared 4 bases from V and 8 bases from J, leaving 14 bases between. The germline V gene has CDR1 DFQATT and CDR2 SNEGSKA (reference sequence). The covered CDR3 bases are TGCAGTGCTACTCGCAACAATAAGGAAAAA. Translation: CSATRNNKEK. Given in full, the CDR3 is CSATRNNKEKLFF.

This clone turned up a few times. Coverage ceases 3 residues before the CDR3 finishes, and the germline J gene fills in the end. The rearrangement joins TRBV18 to TRBJ1-4; D might be TRBD1 (6 bases). Trimming cost V 4 bases and J 5 bases, with 14 bases left between them. CDR1 KGHSH and CDR2 LQKENI come from the germline V gene. The CDR3 has 15 amino acids. The CDR3 reads CASSLSQGWNEKLFF. Incomplete CDR3 DNA: TGTGCCAGCTCACTGTCTCAGGGGTGGAATGAAAAA.

This clone was seen many times. The observed sequence ends 3 residues before the CDR3 terminus, with the missing tail filled in from the germline J gene. The rearrangement uses TRBV20-1 and TRBJ2-7, with D unresolved. From germline, CDR1 is DFQATT and CDR2 SNEGSKA (reference sequence). The V gene lost 6 bases and the J gene lost 3 bases, with 12 bases spanning the gap. The CDR3 spans 12 residues. Incomplete CDR3 DNA: TGCAGTGCATCCGGGTCTAGCTACGAG. Translation gives CSASGSSYE. The CDR3 in its entirety is CSASGSSYEQYF.

Ten or more counts support this clone. The junction differs from germline at one of its ends, possibly a read error. The CDR3 end falls 3 residues outside the read, so it is completed with the germline J gene. The rearrangement uses TRBV4-2 and TRBJ1-2; D is unresolved. Germline lookup yields CDR1 LGHNA and CDR2 YNFKEQ. The CDR3 length is 15 residues. CDR3 bases read: TGCGCCAGCAGCCAGGATCGGACTCATAACTATGGC. Protein: CASSQDRTHNYG. The full CDR3 is CASSQDRTHNYGYTF.

In this sample, this clone turned up many times. Read coverage stops 3 residues before the CDR3 terminus; the germline J gene supplies the remainder. The V gene is TRBV7-3, the J gene TRBJ2-1, with a tentative D call TRBD2 (6 bases). Germline assignment: CDR1 SGHTA and CDR2 FQGTGA. V shed 1 base and J shed 8 bases, with 12 bases lying between them. The CDR3 sequence is 14 residues long. The CDR3 spells CASSLSLGGHEQFF. Incomplete CDR3 DNA: TGTGCCAGCAGCTTAAGTTTAGGAGGGCATGAG.

The table lists this clone with a few counts. The sequence runs out 3 residues before the end of the CDR3; the remainder is reconstructed from the germline J gene. The genes are TRBV7-3 and TRBJ1-2, with D hard to call. Germline assignment: CDR1 SGHTA and CDR2 FQGTGA. The CDR3 extends over 15 amino acids. The sequenced part of the CDR3 DNA is TGTGCCAGCAGCGAAACTAGCGGAGCCTACAATGAC. This codes for CASSETSGAYND. Given in full, the CDR3 is CASSETSGAYNDYTF.

This clone was seen many times. Sequencing ends 3 residues short of the CDR3 end; the germline J gene provides the rest. J is TRBJ2-2 and V is TRBV18, with 10 bases that match TRBD1. CDR3 length equals 15 residues. The trim removed 4 bases at V and 3 bases at J, leaving 2 bases unmatched. From germline, CDR1 is KGHSH and CDR2 LQKENI. This chain's CDR3 is CASSLGTGDTGELFF. The CDR3 DNA, read in part, is TGTGCCAGCTCACTCGGGACAGGGGACACCGGGGAG.

There are many counts of this clone. The missing CDR3 end, 3 residues past where the read stops, is filled in from the germline J gene. This chain links TRBV6-2 or TRBV6-3 with TRBJ2-1, with a tentative D call TRBD2 (6 bases). Germline V gives CDR1 MNHEY, CDR2 SVGEGT. The V and J ends lost 7 bases and 0 bases respectively, with 16 bases between them. The CDR3 extends over 16 amino acids. CDR3 loop: CASTSPGLLSYNEQFF. The CDR3 bases that were read are TGTGCCAGCACCTCCCCGGGACTCCTCTCCTACAATGAG.

This clone was picked up many times. The read terminates 3 residues before the CDR3 end, so the remaining end is supplied by the germline J gene. The chain links TRBV6-2 or TRBV6-3 to TRBJ2-5; 8 positions agree with TRBD2. V dropped 0 bases and J dropped 4; count of bases not matched to a gene: 4. There are 15 residues in the CDR3. Germline V lookup: CDR1 MNHEY, CDR2 SVGEGT. The CDR3 DNA, read in part, is TGTGCCAGCAGTTACTCGTCTAGCGGGTCAGAGACC. Protein product: CASSYSSSGSET. The whole CDR3 region reads CASSYSSSGSETQYF.

This clone was observed many times. The CDR3 end is not reached by the read, which stops 3 residues before it; the germline J gene fills it in. The chain employs TRBV7-9 and TRBJ1-2; the D gene is possibly TRBD1 (6 bases). V gave up 5 bases and J gave up 7 bases, with 11 bases separating them. CDR3 length: 12 residues. Germline V gene data show CDR1 as SEHNR and CDR2 as FQNEAQ (reference sequence). The CDR3 region is CASSLGQSGYTF. The DNA read from the CDR3 is TGTGCCAGCAGCCTAGGACAGTCTGGC.

This clone has at least ten counts. Read sequence stops 3 residues before the CDR3 end, and the germline J gene provides the missing end. The chain uses TRBV2 and TRBJ1-2; D ambiguous. The V end lost 7 bases, the J end lost 5 bases, and 11 bases lay between the germline ends. The CDR3 length is 12 residues. The V gene's germline CDR1 is SNHLY and CDR2 FYNNEI. The CDR3 DNA, read in part, is TGTGCCAGCACTGAGGGCCGATATGGC. This codes for CASTEGRYG. The whole CDR3 is CASTEGRYGYTF. Combining the CDR3 with reference TRBV2 and TRBJ1-2 gives the whole variable domain EPEVTQTPSHQVTQMGQEVILRCVPISNHLYFYWYRQILGQKVEFLVSFYNNEISEKSEIFDDQFSVERPDGSNFTLKIRSTKLEDSAMYFCASTEGRYGYTFGSGTRLTVV.

This clone was recorded at least ten times. The sequenced CDR3 bases are TGTGCCAGCAGCCCGACAGGGGCCAACGAG. Translating gives CASSPTGANE. The entire CDR3 is CASSPTGANEQYF. V usage is TRBV7-8 and J usage is TRBJ2-7, with 8 bases aligning to TRBD1. Coverage ceases 3 residues before the CDR3 finishes, and the germline J gene fills in the end. There are 13 residues in the CDR3. Per the germline V gene, CDR1 is SGHVS and CDR2 is FQNEAQ. The V and J ends lost 5 bases and 5 bases, in that order; junction bases with no gene match: 5.

The sample holds many counts of this clone. From the germline J gene comes the end of the CDR3, since the read stops 3 residues before it. The chain joins TRBV9 to TRBJ2-2; 10 nucleotides match TRBD1. J gave up 6 bases and V 6 bases, and 17 bases lay outside the gene matches. CDR3 length: 18 amino acids. Germline V gene sequence: CDR1 SGDLS, CDR2 YYNGEE. CDR3 DNA, as far as it was read: TGTGCCAGCAAAAGGGGGAAGACAGGGGGCTTTGACTCCGGGGAG. The encoded protein is CASKRGKTGGFDSGE. The full CDR3 sequence reads CASKRGKTGGFDSGELFF.

In its sample, this clone was seen many times. Read coverage stops 3 residues before the CDR3 terminus; the germline J gene supplies the remainder. This chain links TRBV5-1 with TRBJ2-7, with TRBD1 identical over 7 bases. Germline V lookup: CDR1 SGHRS, CDR2 YFSETQ. The CDR3 has 14 amino acids. Trimming removed 0 bases from V and 3 bases from J; junction bases left unmatched: 3. The CDR3 bases that were read are TGCGCCAGCAGCTTGGACGACAGGGTCTACGAG. It encodes CASSLDDRVYE. The complete CDR3 reads CASSLDDRVYEQYF.

This clone has a count of ten or more. The observed sequence ends 3 residues before the CDR3 terminus, with the missing tail filled in from the germline J gene. This chain links TRBV19 with TRBJ2-1; weak D call: TRBD1 (5 bases). CDR3 length equals 16 residues. Trimming left V 1 base short and J 1 base short, with 11 bases between. Per germline, CDR1 LNHDA and CDR2 SQIVND (reference sequence). The part of the CDR3 DNA that was read is TGTGCCAGTAGTATAGCCCAGGGTAGGTCCTACAATGAG. Protein: CASSIAQGRSYNE. The entire CDR3 protein reads CASSIAQGRSYNEQFF.

This clone was picked up many times. The sequenced fragment ends 3 residues before the CDR3 boundary, so the rest is inferred from the germline J gene. The rearrangement uses TRBV20-1 and TRBJ2-3; weak D call: TRBD2 (7 bases). Germline loops: CDR1 DFQATT, CDR2 SNEGSKA (reference sequence). There are 12 residues in the CDR3. CDR3: CSAPKGGETQYF. The sequenced CDR3 bases are TGCAGTGCTCCAAAGGGGGGGGAGACG.

On this clone itself: Sequence at one end of the junction differs from germline and may be a read error. The sequenced fragment ends 3 residues before the CDR3 boundary, so the rest is inferred from the germline J gene. The sample holds other DNA sequences that translate to the same CDR3. V gene TRBV20-1 combines with J gene TRBJ1-3, with a tentative D call TRBD1 (5 bases). The CDR3 extends over 15 amino acids. Per germline, CDR1 DFQATT and CDR2 SNEGSKA (reference sequence). CDR3 amino acids: CSARDADRAGNTIYF. CDR3 DNA (partial): TGCAGTGCTAGAGACGCCGACAGAGCCGGAAACACA.

The sample holds many counts of this clone. The junction does not match germline at one end; this may be a read error. The read gets to within 3 residues of the CDR3 end, and the germline J gene fills in the rest. The genes are TRBV4-2 and TRBJ2-7; 8 bases agree with TRBD1. Germline CDR1 is LGHNA and CDR2 is YNFKEQ. CDR3 size: 14 residues. The sequenced part of the CDR3 DNA is TGCGCCAGCAGCCAGGACAGGGTTACCTACGAG. Its translation: CASSQDRVTYE. The entire CDR3 protein is CASSQDRVTYEQYF.

This clone was counted ten times or more. The CDR3 is cut off 3 residues early in the read; its end comes from the germline J gene. The V and J genes are TRBV5-1 and TRBJ1-2; weak D call: TRBD1 (5 bases). CDR1 and CDR2 (germline): SGHRS, YFSETQ. There are 15 residues in the CDR3. V lost 0 bases, J lost 4 bases, and 13 bases lay in between. CDR3 sequence reads: CASSLDGGVPYGYTF. Incomplete CDR3 DNA: TGCGCCAGCAGCTTGGATGGAGGGGTGCCCTATGGC. The full variable domain, with the rest looked up from reference TRBV5-1 and TRBJ1-2, is KAGVTQTPRYLIKTRGQQVTLSCSPISGHRSVSWYQQTPGQGLQFLFEYFSETQRNKGNFPGRFSGRQFSNSRSEMNVSTLELGDSALYLCASSLDGGVPYGYTFGSGTRLTVV.

This clone has just a few counts. The DNA ends 3 residues before the CDR3 does, and the rest of the CDR3 is filled in from the germline J gene. The J gene is TRBJ2-1, the V gene TRBV20-1; possible D gene TRBD1, 6 bases. Germline-derived CDR1 and CDR2 are DFQATT and SNEGSKA (reference sequence). Between the trimmed V and J ends, which lost 0 bases and 9 bases, there was a span of 6 bases. The CDR3 is 11 amino acids. CDR3 sequence reads: CSAREGAEQFF. The sequenced part of the CDR3 DNA is TGCAGTGCTAGAGAGGGGGCTGAG.

At least ten counts were recorded for this clone. Incomplete CDR3 DNA: TGTGCCAGCTCACGGGGACAGGGACTCACAGATACG. Its translation is CASSRGQGLTDT. The whole CDR3 sequence reads CASSRGQGLTDTQYF. This chain links TRBV18 with TRBJ2-3; 9 bases agree with TRBD1. Coverage ceases 3 residues before the CDR3 finishes, and the germline J gene fills in the end. Trimming at V came to 4 bases and at J to 2 bases, leaving 4 bases not matched to a gene. This CDR3 is 15 amino acids long. Germline-derived CDR1 and CDR2 are KGHSH and LQKENI. The variable domain in full, with the rest retrieved from reference TRBV18 and TRBJ2-3, is NAGVMQNPRHLVRRRGQEARLRCSPMKGHSHVYWYRQLPEEGLKFMVYLQKENIIDESGMPKERFSAEFPKEGPSILRIQQVVRGDSAAYFCASSRGQGLTDTQYFGPGTRLTVL.

This clone was found many times. The read ends 3 residues shy of where the CDR3 ends; the end is completed using the germline J gene. The gene calls are TRBV20-1 and TRBJ2-3; D is perhaps TRBD2 (6 bases). V was shortened by 0 bases and J by 1 base, with 14 bases between the two germline ends. This CDR3 is 16 amino acids long. In germline, CDR1 is DFQATT, CDR2 SNEGSKA (reference sequence). The chain's CDR3 is CSARDLKSSGTDTQYF. The DNA read from the CDR3 is TGCAGTGCTAGAGACCTCAAATCTAGCGGCACAGATACG.

Many counts were recorded for this clone. The DNA ends 3 residues before the CDR3 does, and the rest of the CDR3 is filled in from the germline J gene. This chain joins TRBV7-6 and TRBJ2-5, with 7 bases that match TRBD1. The CDR3 sequence is 15 residues long. The V gene end was trimmed by 1 base and the J gene end by 4 bases; junction bases not matched to a gene: 6. CDR1 and CDR2 (germline): SGHVS, FNYEAQ. CDR3 DNA (partial): TGTGCCAGCAGCTTAGTAAGGGCAGGGGGAGAGACC. Its translation is CASSLVRAGGET. The full CDR3 reads CASSLVRAGGETQYF. The full variable domain, with the rest looked up from reference TRBV7-6 and TRBJ2-5, is GAGVSQSPRYKVTKRGQDVALRCDPISGHVSLYWYRQALGQGPEFLTYFNYEAQQDKSGLPNDRFSAERPEGSISTLTIQRTEQRDSAMYRCASSLVRAGGETQYFGPGTRLLVL.

This clone has ten or more counts. Read sequence stops 3 residues before the CDR3 end, and the germline J gene provides the missing end. The rearrangement uses TRBV18 and TRBJ1-2; TRBD1 agrees at 7 bases. The CDR3 loop spans 13 amino acids. Germline values: CDR1 KGHSH, CDR2 LQKENI. CDR3 bases read: TGTGCCAGCTCACCCGAGGCAGGGGGTAGC. This codes for CASSPEAGGS. The complete CDR3 sequence is CASSPEAGGSYTF. Looking up the rest from reference TRBV18 and TRBJ1-2 gives the full variable domain: NAGVMQNPRHLVRRRGQEARLRCSPMKGHSHVYWYRQLPEEGLKFMVYLQKENIIDESGMPKERFSAEFPKEGPSILRIQQVVRGDSAAYFCASSPEAGGSYTFGSGTRLTVV.

For this clone: With the read ending 3 residues before the CDR3 end, the germline J gene is used to fill in that end. The chain combines TRBV18 with TRBJ2-2; unclear D gene. Germline CDR1 KGHSH, CDR2 LQKENI. The CDR3 spans 14 residues. The sequenced CDR3 bases are TGTGCCAGCTCACCACAAAAGGTTAATGAAAAG. Residues: CASSPQKVNEK. The entire CDR3 protein is CASSPQKVNEKLFF.

This clone appeared many times. Sequencing ends 3 residues short of the CDR3 end; the germline J gene provides the rest. The chain carries TRBV7-2 and TRBJ2-2; 8 bases match TRBD1. Trimming removed 4 bases from V and 5 bases from J; junction bases left unmatched: 3. The CDR3 is made up of 14 amino acids. Germline CDR1 is SGHTA and CDR2 is FQGNSA. The CDR3 DNA, read in part, is TGTGCCAGCAGCTCGCACAGGGGGACCGGGGAG. Protein product: CASSSHRGTGE. In full, the CDR3 is CASSSHRGTGELFF.

This clone was detected ten times or more. The DNA ends 3 residues before the CDR3 does, and the rest of the CDR3 is filled in from the germline J gene. This chain joins TRBV20-1 and TRBJ1-1; TRBD1 is a possible D gene (5 bases). Germline loops: CDR1 DFQATT, CDR2 SNEGSKA (reference sequence). Trimming left V 5 bases short and J 7 bases short, with 20 bases between. CDR3 length: 14 amino acids. The DNA read from the CDR3 is TGCAGTGCTTACTTGGGAGGGGCCGGGGGTGAA. Its translation is CSAYLGGAGGE. The whole CDR3 sequence is CSAYLGGAGGEAFF.